What follows describes a single TCR beta chain. No antigen is known for it. The CDR3 is 13 residues long. Germline V gene sequence: CDR1 SGHTA, CDR2 FQGNSA. This sample was taken from a study of blood T cells in healthy people across ages. Study results and caveats: Because donor CMV status was unknown, expanded clonotype changes were possibly confounded.

With a J-beta primer mix and a sample-barcoded 5' primer, a second PCR ran about 6 to 11 cycles. TCRdb reanalysed the 5' RACE reads using MiXCR and keeps one entry per CDR3 protein. The sample carries around 1,500,000 distinct CDR3 sequences, about 30% recorded once. This sequence was found in a woman under 40 in good health. Source material: blood. The V and J genes are TRBV7-2 and TRBJ2-5, with no clear D. Judging by the DNA end, TRBJ2-1 fits better; the J call may be wrong. The CDR3 region has the DNA TGTGCCAGCAGCTTACCCTACCAAGAGACCCAGTTCTTC. It is translated as CASSLPYQETQFF.